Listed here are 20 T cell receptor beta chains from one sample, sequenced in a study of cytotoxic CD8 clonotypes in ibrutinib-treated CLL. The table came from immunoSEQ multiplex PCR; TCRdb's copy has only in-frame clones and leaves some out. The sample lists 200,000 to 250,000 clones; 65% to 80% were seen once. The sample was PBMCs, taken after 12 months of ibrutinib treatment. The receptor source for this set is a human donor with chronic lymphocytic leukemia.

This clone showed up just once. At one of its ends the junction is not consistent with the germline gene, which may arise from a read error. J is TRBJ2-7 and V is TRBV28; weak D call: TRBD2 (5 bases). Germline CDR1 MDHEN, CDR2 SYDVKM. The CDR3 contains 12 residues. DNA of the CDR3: TGTGGCAGCAGGCGGGTCTCCTACGAGCAGTACTTC. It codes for CGSRRVSYEQYF.

The CDR3 reads CASSRGASSGNTIYF. For the CDR3, the DNA is TGTGCCAGCTCACGAGGGGCGAGTTCTGGAAACACCATATATTTT. The chain employs TRBV18 and TRBJ1-3, with D maybe TRBD1 (5 bases). The CDR3 length is 15 residues. Trimming took 4 bases from V and 1 from J, leaving 11 bases between them. CDR1 is KGHSH and CDR2 is LQKENI in the germline V gene.

CDR3 bases: TGTGCCAGCAGCTTAGTCCGGGGCAGGGAAGGAGAGACCCAGTACTTC. Protein sequence: CASSLVRGREGETQYF. The chain employs TRBV7-2 and TRBJ2-5; the D gene could be TRBD1 or TRBD2 (5 bases each). The V and J ends lost 1 base and 4 bases respectively, with 16 bases between them. This CDR3 spans 16 amino acids. CDR1 SGHTA and CDR2 FQGNSA come from the germline V gene.

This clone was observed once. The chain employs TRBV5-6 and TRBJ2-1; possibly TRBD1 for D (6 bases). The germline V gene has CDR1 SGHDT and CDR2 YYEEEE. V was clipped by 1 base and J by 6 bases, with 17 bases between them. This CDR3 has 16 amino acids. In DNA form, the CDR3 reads TGTGCCAGCAGCTTGAGGCAGGCCCTAGGGGGCAATGAGCAGTTCTTC. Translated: CASSLRQALGGNEQFF.

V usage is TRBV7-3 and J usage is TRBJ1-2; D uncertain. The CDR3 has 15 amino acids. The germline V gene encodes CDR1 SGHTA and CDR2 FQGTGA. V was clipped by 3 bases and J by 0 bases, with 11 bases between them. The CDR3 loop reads CASSFGTASNYGYTF. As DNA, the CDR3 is TGTGCCAGCAGCTTTGGAACAGCGTCTAACTATGGCTACACCTTC.

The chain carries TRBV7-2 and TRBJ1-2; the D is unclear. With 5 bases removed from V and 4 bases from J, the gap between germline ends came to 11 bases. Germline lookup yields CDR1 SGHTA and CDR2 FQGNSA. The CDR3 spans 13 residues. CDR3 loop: CASSLERSYGYTF. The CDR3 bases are TGTGCCAGCAGCCTTGAGAGGTCCTATGGCTACACCTTC.

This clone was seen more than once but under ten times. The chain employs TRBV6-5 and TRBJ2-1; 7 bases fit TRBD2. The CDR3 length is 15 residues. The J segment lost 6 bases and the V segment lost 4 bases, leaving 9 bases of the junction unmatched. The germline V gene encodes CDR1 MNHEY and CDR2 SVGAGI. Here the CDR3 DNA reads TGTGCCAGCAGTTTTGTATCGGGAGGTAGCAATGAGCAGTTCTTC. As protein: CASSFVSGGSNEQFF.

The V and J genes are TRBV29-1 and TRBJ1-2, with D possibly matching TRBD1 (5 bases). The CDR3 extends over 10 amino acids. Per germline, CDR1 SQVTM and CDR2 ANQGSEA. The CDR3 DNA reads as TGCAGTGGAGGGGACTATGGCTACACCTTC. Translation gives CSGGDYGYTF.

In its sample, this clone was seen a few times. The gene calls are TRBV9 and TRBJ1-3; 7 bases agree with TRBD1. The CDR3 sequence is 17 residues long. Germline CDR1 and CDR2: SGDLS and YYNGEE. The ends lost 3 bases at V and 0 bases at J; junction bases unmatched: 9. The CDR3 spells CASSDGQAGPSGNTIYF. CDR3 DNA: TGTGCCAGCAGCGACGGACAGGCAGGGCCCTCTGGAAACACCATATATTTT.

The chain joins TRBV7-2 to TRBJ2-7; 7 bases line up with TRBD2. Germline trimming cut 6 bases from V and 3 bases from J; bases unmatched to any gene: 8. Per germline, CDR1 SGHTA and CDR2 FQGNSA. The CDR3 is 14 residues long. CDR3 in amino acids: CASRSPAGIYEQYF. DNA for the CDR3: TGTGCCAGCAGGAGCCCAGCGGGAATCTACGAGCAGTACTTC.

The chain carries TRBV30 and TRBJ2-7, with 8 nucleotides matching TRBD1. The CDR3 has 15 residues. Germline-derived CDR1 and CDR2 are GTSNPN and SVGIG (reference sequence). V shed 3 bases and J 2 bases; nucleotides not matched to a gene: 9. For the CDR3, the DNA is TGTGCCTGGAGGTTCGGACAGGGATTCACCTACGAGCAGTACTTC. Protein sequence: CAWRFGQGFTYEQYF.

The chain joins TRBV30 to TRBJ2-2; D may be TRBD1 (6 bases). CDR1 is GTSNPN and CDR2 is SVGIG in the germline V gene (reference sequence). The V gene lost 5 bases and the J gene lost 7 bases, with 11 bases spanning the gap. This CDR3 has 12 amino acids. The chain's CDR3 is CAWSAGVGELFF. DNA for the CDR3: TGTGCCTGGTCCGCAGGGGTCGGGGAGCTGTTTTTT.

The CDR3 protein is CASSSRLAGEFEETQYF. Here the CDR3 DNA reads TGTGCCAGCAGCTCCCGACTAGCGGGAGAATTCGAAGAGACCCAGTACTTC. This chain links TRBV12-1 with TRBJ2-5; the table gives TRBD2 as D, unverified against the DNA. TRBV12-1 is a recognized pseudogene. The CDR3 runs to 17 residues.

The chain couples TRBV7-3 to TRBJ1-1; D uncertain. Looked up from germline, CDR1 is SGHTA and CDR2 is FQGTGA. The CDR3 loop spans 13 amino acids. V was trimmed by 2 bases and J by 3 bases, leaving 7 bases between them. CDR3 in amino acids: CASSLGPDTEAFF. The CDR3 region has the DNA TGTGCCAGCAGCTTAGGGCCCGACACTGAAGCTTTCTTT.

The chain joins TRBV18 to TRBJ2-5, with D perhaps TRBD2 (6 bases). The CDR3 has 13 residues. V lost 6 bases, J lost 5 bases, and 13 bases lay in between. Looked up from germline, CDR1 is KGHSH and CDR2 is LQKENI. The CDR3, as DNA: TGTGCCAGCTCCTCGGGGGAGGCGGAGACCCAGTACTTC. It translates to CASSSGEAETQYF.

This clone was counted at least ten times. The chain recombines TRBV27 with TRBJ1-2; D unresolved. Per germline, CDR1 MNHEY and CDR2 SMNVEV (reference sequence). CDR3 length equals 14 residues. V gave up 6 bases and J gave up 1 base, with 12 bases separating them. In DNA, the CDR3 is TGTGCCAGCAGGTTTAGAACTGGTAACTATGGCTACACCTTC. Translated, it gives CASRFRTGNYGYTF.

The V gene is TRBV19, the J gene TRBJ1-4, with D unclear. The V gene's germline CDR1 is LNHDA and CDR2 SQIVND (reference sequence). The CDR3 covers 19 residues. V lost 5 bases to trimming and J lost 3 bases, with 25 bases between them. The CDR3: CASSLWLGQELRPNEKLFF. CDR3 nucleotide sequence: TGTGCCAGTAGTCTCTGGCTCGGGCAGGAACTAAGACCTAATGAAAAACTGTTTTTT.

In nucleotides, the CDR3 is TGTGCCAGCAGCGGACAGGGTCGGGGCAATCAGCCCCAGCATTTT. This gives the protein CASSGQGRGNQPQHF. This chain joins TRBV7-9 and TRBJ1-5, with 8 bases fitting TRBD1. Germline V gene data show CDR1 as SEHNR and CDR2 as FQNEAQ (reference sequence). Trimming took 5 bases from V and 2 from J; bases not matched to a gene: 5. The CDR3 is 15 amino acids.

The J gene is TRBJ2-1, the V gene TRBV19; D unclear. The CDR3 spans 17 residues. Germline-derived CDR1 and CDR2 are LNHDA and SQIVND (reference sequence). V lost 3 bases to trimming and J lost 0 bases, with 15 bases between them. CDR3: CASSMEPSTSSYNEQFF. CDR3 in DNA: TGTGCCAGTAGTATGGAGCCCTCTACAAGCTCCTACAATGAGCAGTTCTTC.

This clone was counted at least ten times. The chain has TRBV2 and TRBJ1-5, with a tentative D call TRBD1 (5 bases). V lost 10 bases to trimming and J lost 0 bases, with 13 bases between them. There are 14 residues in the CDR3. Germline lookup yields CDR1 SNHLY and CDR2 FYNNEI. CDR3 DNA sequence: TGTGCCACCCACGACAGAAATAGCAATCAGCCCCAGCATTTT. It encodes CATHDRNSNQPQHF.